Listed below are T cell receptor beta chains from one sample, sequenced in a study of T-cell memory formation after mild COVID-19. TCRdb re-derived calls from the 5' RACE reads in MiXCR, one entry per CDR3 protein. In the table there are around 470,000 distinct CDR3 sequences, 20% of which are singletons. Sequences were obtained from PBMCs or a T cell subset sorted from them (not recorded which). The receptors originated from an adult woman who had mild COVID-19 (a few samples of this study predate the infection). Cell type and time point are not known. Each CDR3 is given with its conserved first and last residue. Fields, in order: J gene, clone size, D gene, V gene, CDR3 DNA, CDR3 protein. A D gene is named only where the DNA matches it firmly. Clone size is not always given. Where it is, it says once, few, many or a class for expanded clones.

j_call: TRBJ2-3
clone_size: few
d_call: -
v_call: TRBV20-1
cdr3_nt: TGCAGTGCTAGAGTAAGCGGGAGCACAGATACGCAGTATTTT
cdr3_aa: CSARVSGSTDTQYF

j_call: TRBJ2-5
clone_size: -
d_call: -
v_call: TRBV5-7
cdr3_nt: TGTGCCAGCAGCCCCACCTGGGTTCGGGAGCCCACCCAAGAGACCCAGTACTTC
cdr3_aa: CASSPTWVREPTQETQYF

j_call: TRBJ2-3
clone_size: -
d_call: TRBD1
v_call: TRBV29-1
cdr3_nt: TGCAGCGTTAGACAGGGGGAAACGACGCAGTATTTT
cdr3_aa: CSVRQGETTQYF

j_call: TRBJ1-2
clone_size: -
d_call: -
v_call: TRBV7-9
cdr3_nt: TGTGCCAGCAGTGGATTGGGAGGTAGTACCTTC
cdr3_aa: CASSGLGGSTF

j_call: TRBJ2-5
clone_size: few
d_call: -
v_call: TRBV18
cdr3_nt: TGTGCCAGCTCACCACAGCAAGAGACCCAGTACTTC
cdr3_aa: CASSPQQETQYF

j_call: TRBJ1-2
clone_size: -
d_call: -
v_call: TRBV5-1
cdr3_nt: TGCGCCAGCAGCCCGGAACAGGACCTCTATGGCTACACCTTC
cdr3_aa: CASSPEQDLYGYTF

j_call: TRBJ1-1
clone_size: -
d_call: -
v_call: TRBV20-1
cdr3_nt: TGCAGTGCCAGTAAAGGACGGCTTGAAGCTTTCTTT
cdr3_aa: CSASKGRLEAFF

j_call: TRBJ2-1
clone_size: -
d_call: TRBD1
v_call: TRBV4-3
cdr3_nt: TGCGCCAGCAGCCAGCGACAGGGGAATGAGCAGTTCTTC
cdr3_aa: CASSQRQGNEQFF

j_call: TRBJ1-1
clone_size: -
d_call: -
v_call: TRBV5-1
cdr3_nt: TGCGCCAGCAGCTATACAGGGATCACTGAAGCTTTCTTT
cdr3_aa: CASSYTGITEAFF

j_call: TRBJ2-1
clone_size: -
d_call: -
v_call: TRBV5-1
cdr3_nt: TGCGCCAGCAGCTCTGGCCGGGAATCCTACAATGAGCAGTTCTTC
cdr3_aa: CASSSGRESYNEQFF

j_call: TRBJ1-4
clone_size: -
d_call: -
v_call: TRBV7-2
cdr3_nt: TGTGCCAGCAGCCGTCGGGGGACTGGGGGTGAAAAACTGTTTTTT
cdr3_aa: CASSRRGTGGEKLFF

j_call: TRBJ2-5
clone_size: many
d_call: TRBD1
v_call: TRBV5-1
cdr3_nt: TGCGCCAGCAGCGGGACAGGGTTGGCGGAGACCCAGTACTTC
cdr3_aa: CASSGTGLAETQYF

j_call: TRBJ1-1
clone_size: -
d_call: -
v_call: TRBV24-1
cdr3_nt: TGTGCCACCAGTAGTCCAGGAGCCACTGAAGCTTTCTTT
cdr3_aa: CATSSPGATEAFF

j_call: TRBJ2-1
clone_size: few
d_call: -
v_call: TRBV20-1
cdr3_nt: TGCAGTGCTAGTAACGTGGCAGGGAATTACAATGAGCAGTTCTTC
cdr3_aa: CSASNVAGNYNEQFF

j_call: TRBJ2-7
clone_size: -
d_call: TRBD1
v_call: TRBV5-1
cdr3_nt: TGCGCCAGCAGCCCCCTTAGGGGGCAAGTCTACGAGCAGTACTTC
cdr3_aa: CASSPLRGQVYEQYF

j_call: TRBJ2-7
clone_size: -
d_call: -
v_call: TRBV12-3/TRBV12-4
cdr3_nt: TGTGCCAGCAGTTTAGGCCAGGGGCCCTCCTACGAGCAGTACTTC
cdr3_aa: CASSLGQGPSYEQYF

j_call: TRBJ1-5
clone_size: few
d_call: -
v_call: TRBV7-2
cdr3_nt: TGTGCCAGCAGCGTTAGGGGCCCGGGAAGCTCGAATCAGCCCCAGCATTTT
cdr3_aa: CASSVRGPGSSNQPQHF

j_call: TRBJ1-2
clone_size: -
d_call: -
v_call: TRBV6-1
cdr3_nt: TGTGCCAGCGAAGGGCAGCTGGGATATGGCTACACCTTC
cdr3_aa: CASEGQLGYGYTF

j_call: TRBJ1-1
clone_size: -
d_call: TRBD1
v_call: TRBV7-8
cdr3_nt: TGTGCCAGCAGCTTGGGACAGGGGATGGCTTTCTTT
cdr3_aa: CASSLGQGMAFF